Listed below are T cell receptor beta chains from one sample, sequenced in a study of T-cell memory formation after mild COVID-19. MiXCR, run by TCRdb on the 5' RACE reads, gives a single entry per CDR3 protein. The sample consists of 450,000 to 650,000 distinct CDR3 sequences, more than 15% of them appearing once. Sequenced: PBMCs or a T cell subset sorted from them (not recorded which). These receptor sequences come from an adult woman who had mild COVID-19 (a few samples of this study predate the infection). Cell type and time point are not known. CDR3s include the opening cysteine and the closing phenylalanine or tryptophan. The order of the fields is V gene, CDR3 length, J gene, D gene, clone size, CDR3 DNA, CDR3 protein. A D gene is named only where the DNA matches it firmly. Size values are once, few and many counts, or a class for expanded clones, and some rows have none.

v_gene: TRBV19; len: 16; j_gene: TRBJ1-1; d_gene: NA; abundance: NA; CDR3nt: TGTGCCAGTAGTATCGGAGTACGGTCCATGAACACTGAAGCTTTCTTT; CDR3aa: CASSIGVRSMNTEAFF
v_gene: TRBV18; len: 13; j_gene: TRBJ2-7; d_gene: NA; abundance: NA; CDR3nt: TGTGCCAGCTCACAGGGAACCTCCTACGAGCAGTACTTC; CDR3aa: CASSQGTSYEQYF
v_gene: TRBV2; len: 14; j_gene: TRBJ2-1; d_gene: TRBD2; abundance: few; CDR3nt: TGTGCCACCCTGGGGACTAGCGTAAGCAATGAGCAGTTCTTC; CDR3aa: CATLGTSVSNEQFF
v_gene: TRBV7-2; len: 15; j_gene: TRBJ2-5; d_gene: NA; abundance: few; CDR3nt: TGTGCCAGCAGCTTAGCGGGAGCTGGGGGAGAGACCCAGTACTTC; CDR3aa: CASSLAGAGGETQYF
v_gene: TRBV19; len: 14; j_gene: TRBJ2-7; d_gene: NA; abundance: NA; CDR3nt: TGTGCCAGTAGTATAGTGGGTCCGGGCATTGAGCAGTACTTC; CDR3aa: CASSIVGPGIEQYF
v_gene: TRBV29-1; len: 10; j_gene: TRBJ2-1; d_gene: NA; abundance: few; CDR3nt: TGCAGCGCGTTATCCAATGAGCAGTTCTTC; CDR3aa: CSALSNEQFF
v_gene: TRBV5-1; len: 16; j_gene: TRBJ2-7; d_gene: NA; abundance: NA; CDR3nt: TGCGCCAGCAGCCCGTTGACAGCGCAGGGGTCGGACGAGCAGTACTTC; CDR3aa: CASSPLTAQGSDEQYF
v_gene: TRBV7-2; len: 17; j_gene: TRBJ1-2; d_gene: TRBD1; abundance: few; CDR3nt: TGTGCCAGCAGCTTAGCGCAGTTCGGGACAGCGAACTATGGCTACACCTTC; CDR3aa: CASSLAQFGTANYGYTF
v_gene: TRBV4-1; len: 13; j_gene: TRBJ1-5; d_gene: NA; abundance: few; CDR3nt: TGCGCCAGCAGCCAAGTTGGTCCCCCGCCCCAGCATTTT; CDR3aa: CASSQVGPPPQHF
v_gene: TRBV7-8; len: 12; j_gene: TRBJ2-7; d_gene: NA; abundance: few; CDR3nt: TGTGCCAGCAGCTTGACGGCTCTCGAGCAGTACTTC; CDR3aa: CASSLTALEQYF
v_gene: TRBV5-6; len: 13; j_gene: TRBJ1-1; d_gene: NA; abundance: NA; CDR3nt: TGTGCCAGCAGCATGACTGAGAACACTGAAGCTTTCTTT; CDR3aa: CASSMTENTEAFF
v_gene: TRBV11-2; len: 15; j_gene: TRBJ2-1; d_gene: TRBD2; abundance: NA; CDR3nt: TGTGCCAGCAGCTCCCCGGGACTAGTACTCAATGAGCAGTTCTTC; CDR3aa: CASSSPGLVLNEQFF
v_gene: TRBV18; len: 14; j_gene: TRBJ2-7; d_gene: NA; abundance: few; CDR3nt: TGTGCCAGCTCACCTGGGGGCAGCCAATACGAGCAGTACTTC; CDR3aa: CASSPGGSQYEQYF
v_gene: TRBV11-3; len: 16; j_gene: TRBJ2-1; d_gene: NA; abundance: NA; CDR3nt: TGTGCCAGCAGCTTAGATTCTAGACTCTCCCTCAATGAGCAGTTCTTC; CDR3aa: CASSLDSRLSLNEQFF
v_gene: TRBV29-1; len: 13; j_gene: TRBJ1-1; d_gene: NA; abundance: NA; CDR3nt: TGCAGCGTTGTAGGTCAGGCCAGGGAAGAGGCTTTCTTT; CDR3aa: CSVVGQAREEAFF
v_gene: TRBV5-1; len: 18; j_gene: TRBJ2-1; d_gene: TRBD2; abundance: NA; CDR3nt: TGCGCCAGCAGCCACGGACTAGCGGGAGGTGGGACCTACAATGAGCAGTTCTTC; CDR3aa: CASSHGLAGGGTYNEQFF
v_gene: TRBV4-1; len: 16; j_gene: TRBJ1-5; d_gene: NA; abundance: NA; CDR3nt: TGCGCCAGCAGCCAAGAGGGGAGGGGTGACAGGCAGCCCCAGCATTTT; CDR3aa: CASSQEGRGDRQPQHF
v_gene: TRBV7-9; len: 15; j_gene: TRBJ2-7; d_gene: NA; abundance: NA; CDR3nt: TGTGCCAGCAGCTTAAAGACAGCGGATGACTACGAGCAGTACTTC; CDR3aa: CASSLKTADDYEQYF
v_gene: TRBV5-1; len: 14; j_gene: TRBJ2-2; d_gene: NA; abundance: NA; CDR3nt: TGCGCCAGCAGCTTGGGTCGGGATCTCGGGGAGCTGTTTTTT; CDR3aa: CASSLGRDLGELFF
v_gene: TRBV5-4; len: 15; j_gene: TRBJ1-1; d_gene: NA; abundance: NA; CDR3nt: TGTGCCAGCAGCTTGTGGCAGCGCCCGAACACTGAAGCTTTCTTT; CDR3aa: CASSLWQRPNTEAFF
v_gene: TRBV6-5; len: 13; j_gene: TRBJ1-1; d_gene: NA; abundance: few; CDR3nt: TGTGCCAGCAGCCCTCCTCTCGGTCCCGAAGCTTTCTTT; CDR3aa: CASSPPLGPEAFF
v_gene: TRBV11-2; len: 13; j_gene: TRBJ2-2; d_gene: NA; abundance: NA; CDR3nt: TGTGCCAGCAGCTGGGCGGCTGGAGGGGAGCTGTTTTTT; CDR3aa: CASSWAAGGELFF
v_gene: TRBV10-3; len: 12; j_gene: TRBJ2-2; d_gene: NA; abundance: few; CDR3nt: TGTGCCATCAGTGAGGAAAGCGTGGAGCTGTTTTTT; CDR3aa: CAISEESVELFF
v_gene: TRBV6-1; len: 14; j_gene: TRBJ1-3; d_gene: NA; abundance: few; CDR3nt: TGTGCCAGCAGTGAAAGGACAGCTGGAAACACCATATATTTT; CDR3aa: CASSERTAGNTIYF
v_gene: TRBV6-2/TRBV6-3; len: 16; j_gene: TRBJ2-7; d_gene: TRBD2; abundance: NA; CDR3nt: TGTGCCAGCAGTTACTCGATGCCTAGCGGGCACTACGAGCAGTACTTC; CDR3aa: CASSYSMPSGHYEQYF
v_gene: TRBV2; len: 15; j_gene: TRBJ1-1; d_gene: NA; abundance: NA; CDR3nt: TGTGCCAGCACCCTCATCGGGGAGGTCGACACTGAAGCTTTCTTT; CDR3aa: CASTLIGEVDTEAFF
v_gene: TRBV7-2; len: 14; j_gene: TRBJ1-1; d_gene: TRBD1; abundance: few; CDR3nt: TGTGCCAGCAGCTTAGGCGGGACAGCCACTGAAGCTTTCTTT; CDR3aa: CASSLGGTATEAFF
v_gene: TRBV5-6; len: 15; j_gene: TRBJ1-2; d_gene: TRBD1; abundance: NA; CDR3nt: TGTGCCAGCAGCAGTCGGGACAGGGGCGACTATGGCTACACCTTC; CDR3aa: CASSSRDRGDYGYTF
v_gene: TRBV5-1; len: 15; j_gene: TRBJ2-7; d_gene: TRBD2; abundance: few; CDR3nt: TGCGCCAGCAGCTTGGGCGGCGGGGGAACCTACGAGCAGTACTTC; CDR3aa: CASSLGGGGTYEQYF
v_gene: TRBV12-3/TRBV12-4; len: 14; j_gene: TRBJ2-7; d_gene: NA; abundance: NA; CDR3nt: TGTGCCAGCAGCTCCGCCGGGACCCCGAACGAGCAGTACTTC; CDR3aa: CASSSAGTPNEQYF
v_gene: TRBV7-3; len: 13; j_gene: TRBJ1-1; d_gene: NA; abundance: few; CDR3nt: TGTGCCAGCAGCTTTTATCAGACAACTGAAGCTTTCTTT; CDR3aa: CASSFYQTTEAFF
v_gene: TRBV12-3/TRBV12-4; len: 14; j_gene: TRBJ2-7; d_gene: TRBD2; abundance: many; CDR3nt: TGTGCCAGCAGTTTGGGGGGGGAAGTAAAAGTGCAGTACTTC; CDR3aa: CASSLGGEVKVQYF
v_gene: TRBV19; len: 13; j_gene: TRBJ2-7; d_gene: NA; abundance: NA; CDR3nt: TGTGCCAGTAGTACGGGCAGGGCGGGCGAGCAGTACTTC; CDR3aa: CASSTGRAGEQYF
v_gene: TRBV9; len: 14; j_gene: TRBJ1-5; d_gene: NA; abundance: NA; CDR3nt: TGTGCCAGCAGCGTAGGAAAGGGCGATCAGCCCCAGCATTTT; CDR3aa: CASSVGKGDQPQHF
v_gene: TRBV19; len: 15; j_gene: TRBJ2-7; d_gene: TRBD2; abundance: NA; CDR3nt: TGTGCCAGTAGTATAGTACTAGCGGGCTCCTACGAGCAGTACTTC; CDR3aa: CASSIVLAGSYEQYF
v_gene: TRBV15; len: 14; j_gene: TRBJ1-1; d_gene: NA; abundance: NA; CDR3nt: TGTGCCACCAGCAGAGATTCAGAAAGGTCTGAAGCTTTCTTT; CDR3aa: CATSRDSERSEAFF
v_gene: TRBV20-1; len: 13; j_gene: TRBJ2-7; d_gene: NA; abundance: NA; CDR3nt: TGCAGTGCCGAGGGGAGTAACTCCTACGAGCAGTACTTC; CDR3aa: CSAEGSNSYEQYF
v_gene: TRBV5-1; len: 16; j_gene: TRBJ2-1; d_gene: TRBD2; abundance: NA; CDR3nt: TGCGCCAGCAGCTTATTGGGACTAAGATCCTACAATGAGCAGTTCTTC; CDR3aa: CASSLLGLRSYNEQFF
v_gene: TRBV12-3/TRBV12-4; len: 16; j_gene: TRBJ2-2; d_gene: TRBD1; abundance: NA; CDR3nt: TGTGCCAGCAGTGCTAGGCTAGGGGGCGGCACCGGGGAGCTGTTTTTT; CDR3aa: CASSARLGGGTGELFF
v_gene: TRBV20-1; len: 13; j_gene: TRBJ2-5; d_gene: TRBD1; abundance: NA; CDR3nt: TGCAGTGCAGGGGGCCTTCTGCTGGAGACCCAGTACTTC; CDR3aa: CSAGGLLLETQYF
v_gene: TRBV9; len: 15; j_gene: TRBJ2-1; d_gene: TRBD2; abundance: NA; CDR3nt: TGTGCCAGCAGCGTAGATAGCGGGAGCAGTAATGAGCAGTTCTTC; CDR3aa: CASSVDSGSSNEQFF
v_gene: TRBV6-5; len: 14; j_gene: TRBJ2-3; d_gene: NA; abundance: few; CDR3nt: TGTGCCAGCAGTCGAAGACTAGTCACAGATACGCAGTATTTT; CDR3aa: CASSRRLVTDTQYF
v_gene: TRBV27; len: 18; j_gene: TRBJ2-4; d_gene: NA; abundance: NA; CDR3nt: TGTGCCAGCAGTTTATACCGTGGGGGGCTTGGGACCAAAAACATTCAGTACTTC; CDR3aa: CASSLYRGGLGTKNIQYF
v_gene: TRBV20-1; len: 20; j_gene: TRBJ2-7; d_gene: TRBD2; abundance: few; CDR3nt: TGCAGTGCTAGGATAGGACTAGCGGGAGTTGGAGTAGGGAGCTCCTACGAGCAGTACTTC; CDR3aa: CSARIGLAGVGVGSSYEQYF
v_gene: TRBV20-1; len: 16; j_gene: TRBJ1-1; d_gene: NA; abundance: NA; CDR3nt: TGCAGTGCTCCTCCGAGGTGGGGGATGGTCGACACTGAAGCTTTCTTT; CDR3aa: CSAPPRWGMVDTEAFF
v_gene: TRBV7-2; len: 15; j_gene: TRBJ2-7; d_gene: NA; abundance: few; CDR3nt: TGTGCCAGCAGCCATAGGCAGGACAACTCCTACGAGCAGTACTTC; CDR3aa: CASSHRQDNSYEQYF
v_gene: TRBV5-1; len: 14; j_gene: TRBJ1-1; d_gene: TRBD1; abundance: NA; CDR3nt: TGCGCCAGCAGCGGAAGAACAGGGGGGATGGAAGCTTTCTTT; CDR3aa: CASSGRTGGMEAFF
v_gene: TRBV29-1; len: 14; j_gene: TRBJ1-2; d_gene: TRBD1; abundance: NA; CDR3nt: TGCAGCGTCACAACCGGGACAGGGAACTATGGCTACACCTTC; CDR3aa: CSVTTGTGNYGYTF